This is a list of T cell receptor beta chains from one sample in a study of beta chain bispecific antibodies for T cell cancers. Their specific antigens are unknown. TCRdb passed the 5' RACE reads through MiXCR, listing each CDR3 protein once. This sample has just over 20,000 distinct CDR3 sequences, with about 2.6% found just once. Sequencing used healthy donor T cells cultured with leukemia cells. The receptors shown here come from a human donor in good health. Some clones in this sample may be carry-over from other donors' samples. CDR3s include the opening cysteine and the closing phenylalanine or tryptophan. The order of the fields is clone size, J gene, D gene, V gene, CDR3 DNA, CDR3 protein. D genes are given only for firm matches. Where a row states a size, it is once, few, many or the class of an expanded clone; other rows omit it.

abundance: NA
j_gene: TRBJ2-7
d_gene: TRBD1
v_gene: TRBV29-1
CDR3nt: TGCAGCGTTTCTGGACAGGTAAACGAGCAGTACTTC
CDR3aa: CSVSGQVNEQYF

abundance: many
j_gene: TRBJ2-2
d_gene: NA
v_gene: TRBV20-1
CDR3nt: TGCAGTGCTAGGGACCGGTACACCGGGGAGCTGTTTTTT
CDR3aa: CSARDRYTGELFF

abundance: many
j_gene: TRBJ2-1
d_gene: TRBD2
v_gene: TRBV6-2/TRBV6-3
CDR3nt: TGTGCCAGCAGCCCTCCCGGGGGGGGGCCATCAAATGAGCAGTTCTTC
CDR3aa: CASSPPGGGPSNEQFF

abundance: few
j_gene: TRBJ1-1
d_gene: NA
v_gene: TRBV5-4
CDR3nt: TGTGCCAGCAGCCGGAATGTTAACACTGAAGCTTTCTTT
CDR3aa: CASSRNVNTEAFF

abundance: many
j_gene: TRBJ1-5
d_gene: NA
v_gene: TRBV27
CDR3nt: TGTGCCAGCAGTTTATCTGTCGGGGGAAACCAGCCCCAGCATTTT
CDR3aa: CASSLSVGGNQPQHF

abundance: many
j_gene: TRBJ2-3
d_gene: NA
v_gene: TRBV6-1
CDR3nt: TGTGCCAGCAGTGAAAGGCGGAACACAGATACGCAGTATTTT
CDR3aa: CASSERRNTDTQYF

abundance: many
j_gene: TRBJ1-1
d_gene: NA
v_gene: TRBV6-2/TRBV6-3
CDR3nt: TGTGCCAGCAGCCTTGACTACAACACTGAAGCTTTCTTT
CDR3aa: CASSLDYNTEAFF

abundance: many
j_gene: TRBJ1-2
d_gene: NA
v_gene: TRBV29-1
CDR3nt: TGCAGCGTTATAGGTGGACAGTCTAACTATGGCTACACCTTC
CDR3aa: CSVIGGQSNYGYTF

abundance: many
j_gene: TRBJ1-3
d_gene: NA
v_gene: TRBV7-6
CDR3nt: TGTGCCAGCAGCTTAGTGGGAGGCTCTGCCTCTGGAAACACCATATATTTT
CDR3aa: CASSLVGGSASGNTIYF

abundance: many
j_gene: TRBJ2-7
d_gene: TRBD2
v_gene: TRBV20-1
CDR3nt: TGCAGTGCTTCAGAACGGGGGGATATCTACGAGCAGTACTTC
CDR3aa: CSASERGDIYEQYF

abundance: NA
j_gene: TRBJ2-1
d_gene: NA
v_gene: TRBV7-9
CDR3nt: TGTGCCAGCAGCTTAGGACACCCCTACAATGAGCAGTTCTTC
CDR3aa: CASSLGHPYNEQFF

abundance: many
j_gene: TRBJ2-5
d_gene: TRBD1
v_gene: TRBV5-1
CDR3nt: TGCGCCAGCAGTATTGCTACCGGGACAGGAGAGACCCAGTACTTC
CDR3aa: CASSIATGTGETQYF

abundance: many
j_gene: TRBJ2-7
d_gene: NA
v_gene: TRBV2
CDR3nt: TGTGCCAGCAGTAGAACTGGTAGTCACGAGCAGTACTTC
CDR3aa: CASSRTGSHEQYF

abundance: many
j_gene: TRBJ1-1
d_gene: NA
v_gene: TRBV3-1
CDR3nt: TGTGCCAGCAGCCAGCCGGGGGGGGGGCAGACTGAAGCTTTCTTT
CDR3aa: CASSQPGGGQTEAFF

abundance: many
j_gene: TRBJ1-1
d_gene: NA
v_gene: TRBV7-9
CDR3nt: TGTGCCAGCACTCTGGGGAGCACTGAAGCTTTCTTT
CDR3aa: CASTLGSTEAFF

abundance: many
j_gene: TRBJ2-5
d_gene: TRBD2
v_gene: TRBV5-1
CDR3nt: TGCGCCAGCAGCCTTAGCGGGCAAGAGACCCAGTACTTC
CDR3aa: CASSLSGQETQYF

abundance: many
j_gene: TRBJ1-1
d_gene: TRBD1
v_gene: TRBV5-1
CDR3nt: TGCGCCAGCTCGGACAGGGCTGAAGCTTTCTTT
CDR3aa: CASSDRAEAFF

abundance: many
j_gene: TRBJ2-7
d_gene: NA
v_gene: TRBV12-3/TRBV12-4
CDR3nt: TGTGCCAGCAGGGCCCCCAACTCCTACGAGCAGTACTTC
CDR3aa: CASRAPNSYEQYF

abundance: many
j_gene: TRBJ2-7
d_gene: NA
v_gene: TRBV30
CDR3nt: TGTGCCTGGAGACCCAGGGCGGCCTACGAGCAGTACTTC
CDR3aa: CAWRPRAAYEQYF

abundance: many
j_gene: TRBJ2-1
d_gene: TRBD2
v_gene: TRBV20-1
CDR3nt: TGCAGTGCTAAACCTAGCGGGGGGTGGAATGAGCAGTTCTTC
CDR3aa: CSAKPSGGWNEQFF

abundance: many
j_gene: TRBJ2-7
d_gene: TRBD2
v_gene: TRBV5-1
CDR3nt: TGCGCCAGCAGCCCCGGACTAGCGGGGGTCTCCTACGAGCAGTACTTC
CDR3aa: CASSPGLAGVSYEQYF

abundance: many
j_gene: TRBJ1-2
d_gene: TRBD1
v_gene: TRBV20-1
CDR3nt: TGCAGTGCCATTGGACAGGTGGGAGATTATGGCTACACCTTC
CDR3aa: CSAIGQVGDYGYTF

abundance: NA
j_gene: TRBJ2-5
d_gene: TRBD2
v_gene: TRBV3-1
CDR3nt: TGTGCCAGCAGCACTAGCGTCCTCCAAGAGACCCAGTACTTC
CDR3aa: CASSTSVLQETQYF

abundance: many
j_gene: TRBJ1-2
d_gene: TRBD1
v_gene: TRBV28
CDR3nt: TGTGCCAGCAGGCTAAGACAGGGGGCTAACTATGGCTACACCTTC
CDR3aa: CASRLRQGANYGYTF

abundance: many
j_gene: TRBJ2-2
d_gene: TRBD1
v_gene: TRBV27
CDR3nt: TGTGCCAGCAGTTTAAGGGACAGGGACACCGGGGAGCTGTTTTTT
CDR3aa: CASSLRDRDTGELFF

abundance: many
j_gene: TRBJ2-1
d_gene: NA
v_gene: TRBV7-3
CDR3nt: TGTGCCAGCAGCTCAGACCACTACAATGAGCAGTTCTTC
CDR3aa: CASSSDHYNEQFF